The 23 T cell receptor beta chains listed next were all sequenced from one sample in a study of blood T cell repertoires in COVID-19 (dated by TCRdb to 2020 to 2022). Preparation of the library involved the immunoSEQ multiplex PCR assay. Not all clones reach the TCRdb copy of this immuneACCESS table, which keeps in-frame sequences only. Checked studies attribute under half of the gap to unresolved V genes and leave the rest unexplained. The sample table holds 65,000 to 70,000 clones, of which 75% to 80% were seen once. The ten largest clones add up to around 47% of the sample. The sample was peripheral blood. These TCRs come from a human donor in a cohort sampled during active COVID-19.

This clone has a handful of counts. J is TRBJ2-1 and V is TRBV24-1; D uncertain. Between the trimmed V and J ends, which lost 8 bases and 12 bases, there was a span of 19 bases. This CDR3 has 13 amino acids. CDR1 is KGHDR and CDR2 is SFDVKD in the germline V gene. The CDR3 region has the DNA TGTGCCACCACTATTGTTGGGCAGGCACGGCAGTTCTTC. It encodes CATTIVGQARQFF.

The V and J genes are TRBV18 and TRBJ2-6; no clear D. Germline values: CDR1 KGHSH, CDR2 LQKENI. This CDR3 has 18 amino acids. Trimming left V 1 base short and J 0 bases short, with 13 bases between. Here the CDR3 DNA reads TGTGCCAGCTCACCACTTGAAGCTAGTAGCTCTGGGGCCAACGTCCTGACTTTC. Residues: CASSPLEASSSGANVLTF. Combining the CDR3 with reference TRBV18 and TRBJ2-6 gives the whole variable domain NAGVMQNPRHLVRRRGQEARLRCSPMKGHSHVYWYRQLPEEGLKFMVYLQKENIIDESGMPKERFSAEFPKEGPSILRIQQVVRGDSAAYFCASSPLEASSSGANVLTFGAGSRLTVL.

A note on this clone: This sample includes further DNA sequences coding for the same CDR3. V is TRBV28 and J is TRBJ1-3, with D hard to call. Deletions cut 4 bases from V and 0 bases from J, with 7 bases between. Germline V lookup: CDR1 MDHEN, CDR2 SYDVKM. The CDR3 extends over 14 amino acids. The CDR3: CASSSGSSGNTIYF. CDR3 sequence (DNA): TGTGCCAGCAGTTCTGGGAGCTCTGGAAACACCATATATTTT.

The CDR3 is CASSDSGRDTQYF. In DNA form, the CDR3 reads TGTGCCAGCAGTGACTCGGGGCGAGATACGCAGTATTTT. The V gene is TRBV6-4, the J gene TRBJ2-3; the D gene is possibly TRBD1 (5 bases). The CDR3 spans 13 residues. Germline CDR1 is MRHNA and CDR2 is SNTAGT. V lost 0 bases and J lost 5, with 6 bases in between.

The chain uses TRBV2 and TRBJ1-2; TRBD1 might be the D (6 bases). The CDR3 is 13 residues long. Trimming removed 2 bases from V and 4 bases from J, with 8 bases in between. In germline, CDR1 is SNHLY, CDR2 FYNNEI. CDR3 DNA sequence: TGTGCCAGCAGTGAAAACAGGGCCTATGGCTACACCTTC. Protein: CASSENRAYGYTF.

The J gene is TRBJ2-3, the V gene TRBV3-1 (or the pseudogene TRBV3-2); possibly TRBD2 for D (6 bases). The CDR3 is 14 residues long. Germline V gene sequence: CDR1 LGHDT, CDR2 YNNKEL (reference sequence). The V end lost 1 base, the J end lost 10 bases, and 15 bases lay between the germline ends. The CDR3 reads CASSQGGIEFPQYF. The CDR3 DNA follows: TGTGCCAGCAGCCAAGGCGGGATCGAGTTCCCGCAGTATTTT.

This rearrangement joins TRBV6-2 or TRBV6-3 to TRBJ2-1, with 12 positions matching TRBD2. The CDR3 has 18 residues. Germline V gene lookup returns CDR1 MNHEY and CDR2 SVGEGT. V shed 0 bases and J 1 base; nucleotides not matched to a gene: 4. Here the CDR3 reads CASSYSTSGRWSYNEQFF. DNA of the CDR3: TGTGCCAGCAGTTACTCGACTAGCGGGAGATGGTCCTACAATGAGCAGTTCTTC.

In this sample, this clone turned up once. This chain links TRBV7-9 with TRBJ1-1; no definite D call. The germline V gene encodes CDR1 SEHNR and CDR2 FQNEAQ (reference sequence). Trimming took off 1 base at V and 4 bases at J, with 13 bases between the two ends. The CDR3 is 15 residues long. The CDR3 here is CASSLGGGLSTEAFF. CDR3 DNA sequence: TGTGCCAGCAGCTTAGGGGGAGGGTTGAGCACTGAAGCTTTCTTT.

This clone was seen only once. The chain uses TRBV24-1 and TRBJ2-1, with TRBD1 as a possible D gene (5 bases). The length of the CDR3 is 16 residues. CDR1 KGHDR and CDR2 SFDVKD come from the germline V gene. Trimming shortened V by 4 bases and J by 3 bases, and 15 bases separated the two germline ends. The CDR3 DNA sequence: TGTGCCACCAGTGACTACGACAGACTCATCTACAATGAGCAGTTCTTC. This translates into CATSDYDRLIYNEQFF.

This clone was picked up a small number of times. This chain connects TRBV5-4 to TRBJ1-2; unclear D gene. Germline loops: CDR1 SGHNT, CDR2 YYREEE (reference sequence). Trimming took 0 bases from V and 2 from J, leaving 5 bases between them. This CDR3 comprises 13 residues. The CDR3 loop reads CASSLGGNYGYTF. The CDR3 DNA sequence: TGTGCCAGCAGCTTGGGCGGGAACTATGGCTACACCTTC.

This clone occurred once. This chain uses TRBV18 with TRBJ1-5, with 9 bases matching TRBD1. This CDR3 spans 16 amino acids. With 3 bases clipped from V and 1 base from J, the junction kept 4 bases outside the gene matches. Germline V gene sequence: CDR1 KGHSH, CDR2 LQKENI. The CDR3 DNA reads TGTGCCAGCTCACCGTCACAGGGGGCCAGCAATCAGCCCCAGCATTTT. Translation: CASSPSQGASNQPQHF.

This clone has only a few counts. This chain links TRBV29-1 with TRBJ2-3; 7 bases line up with TRBD1. The CDR3 loop spans 13 amino acids. Germline V CDR1 and CDR2: SQVTM, ANQGSEA. V lost 3 bases to trimming and J lost 6 bases; unmatched junction nucleotides: 6. CDR3 nucleotides: TGCAGCGTTGAGGCAGGGGGATTTGATACGCAGTATTTT. Amino acids: CSVEAGGFDTQYF.

CDR3 sequence reads: CASTLDGIRGEQFF. The CDR3 DNA is TGTGCCAGCACCCTGGACGGGATTCGGGGTGAGCAGTTCTTC. The chain recombines TRBV6-5 with TRBJ2-1; perhaps TRBD2 as D (5 bases). Germline values: CDR1 MNHEY, CDR2 SVGAGI. The CDR3 totals 14 residues. The ends were cut back, 7 bases at V and 9 bases at J, with 19 bases in the middle.

V and J are TRBV6-5 and TRBJ2-2, with TRBD1 matching over 11 bases. Germline V gives CDR1 MNHEY, CDR2 SVGAGI. Trimming took 6 bases from V and 5 from J; bases not matched to a gene: 2. The CDR3 extends over 14 amino acids. CDR3 region: CASRGTGGTGELFF. CDR3 bases: TGTGCCAGCAGAGGGACAGGGGGAACCGGGGAGCTGTTTTTT.

The J gene is TRBJ2-2, the V gene TRBV19; D not resolved. V was pared by 5 bases and J by 0 bases, with 10 bases between. This CDR3 contains 15 residues. The germline gives CDR1 LNHDA, CDR2 SQIVND (reference sequence). In DNA form, the CDR3 reads TGTGCCAGTAGTCTCCACACACCGAACACCGGGGAGCTGTTTTTT. Its protein product is CASSLHTPNTGELFF.

This sequence joins TRBV5-5 and TRBJ2-7; D perhaps matches TRBD1 (6 bases). V was trimmed by 5 bases and J by 2 bases, leaving 17 bases between them. CDR1 SGHKS and CDR2 YYEKEE come from the germline V gene (reference sequence). CDR3 length: 15 residues. CDR3 nucleotide sequence: TGTGCCAGCAGTTCAGACAGGTGGACCCCCTACGAGCAGTACTTC. Translated, it gives CASSSDRWTPYEQYF.

This sequence joins TRBV4-1 and TRBJ2-3; TRBD2 aligns across 9 bases. Per the germline V gene, CDR1 is MGHRA and CDR2 is YSYEKL. V lost 0 bases and J lost 5; bases outside the gene matches: 6. The CDR3 runs 16 residues. CDR3 nucleotides: TGCGCCAGCAGCCAAGAAGCTAGCGGGGCCGGAGATACGCAGTATTTT. Protein product: CASSQEASGAGDTQYF.

The CDR3 region has the DNA TGTGCCAGCAGCGTAAACAGGGGACGGGGTGAAGCTTTCTTT. Protein sequence: CASSVNRGRGEAFF. The gene calls are TRBV5-4 and TRBJ1-1; 7 bases match TRBD1. V lost 4 bases, J lost 7 bases, and 10 bases stayed unmatched. Germline-derived CDR1 and CDR2 are SGHNT and YYREEE (reference sequence). The CDR3 consists of 14 residues. The full variable domain, its missing parts supplied by reference TRBV5-4 and TRBJ1-1, is ETGVTQSPTHLIKTRGQQVTLRCSSQSGHNTVSWYQQALGQGPQFIFQYYREEENGRGNFPPRFSGLQFPNYSSELNVNALELDDSALYLCASSVNRGRGEAFFGQGTRLTVV.

The rearrangement joins TRBV11-2 to TRBJ2-5; D remains unclear. The V gene lost 1 base and the J gene lost 5 bases, with 8 bases spanning the gap. This CDR3 has 13 residues. Germline loops: CDR1 SGHAT, CDR2 FQNNGV. CDR3 in amino acids: CASSLGQEETQYF. The CDR3, as DNA: TGTGCCAGCAGCTTAGGACAAGAGGAGACCCAGTACTTC.

The chain recombines TRBV10-3 with TRBJ2-7, with 7 bases lining up with TRBD2. This CDR3 spans 14 amino acids. Germline CDR1 reads ENHRY; CDR2 reads SYGVKD. V shed 8 bases, J shed 3 bases, and the junction held 10 bases outside the gene matches. The CDR3 DNA sequence: TGTGCCATCCAATCGGGAGGACTAAACTACGAGCAGTACTTC. Translation gives CAIQSGGLNYEQYF.

In its sample, this clone was seen once. The chain carries TRBV2 and TRBJ2-5; the D is unclear. CDR3 size: 13 residues. Trimming pared 6 bases from V and 5 bases from J, leaving 13 bases between. Germline V gene sequence: CDR1 SNHLY, CDR2 FYNNEI. The CDR3 sequence is CASSLEAEETQYF. The CDR3 DNA is TGTGCCAGCAGCCTAGAGGCGGAGGAGACCCAGTACTTC.

The J gene is TRBJ1-5, the V gene TRBV19; the D is unclear. V was clipped by 1 base and J by 6 bases, with 13 bases between them. The CDR3 extends over 15 amino acids. The germline V gene encodes CDR1 LNHDA and CDR2 SQIVND (reference sequence). DNA for the CDR3: TGTGCCAGTAGTATAGGGTTCGTGGGGAGTCAGCCCCAGCATTTT. It codes for CASSIGFVGSQPQHF.

The chain is built from TRBV7-2 and TRBJ2-3; perhaps TRBD2 as D (6 bases). The V gene lost 1 base and the J gene lost 1 base, with 9 bases spanning the gap. The CDR3 has 15 amino acids. The V gene's germline CDR1 is SGHTA and CDR2 FQGNSA. The CDR3 sequence is CASSLGGGGTDTQYF. CDR3 sequence (DNA): TGTGCCAGCAGCTTAGGGGGCGGGGGCACAGATACGCAGTATTTT. Together with reference TRBV7-2 and TRBJ2-3, the CDR3 gives the full variable domain: GAGVSQSPSNKVTEKGKDVELRCDPISGHTALYWYRQSLGQGLEFLIYFQGNSAPDKSGLPSDRFSAERTGGSVSTLTIQRTQQEDSAVYLCASSLGGGGTDTQYFGPGTRLTVL.